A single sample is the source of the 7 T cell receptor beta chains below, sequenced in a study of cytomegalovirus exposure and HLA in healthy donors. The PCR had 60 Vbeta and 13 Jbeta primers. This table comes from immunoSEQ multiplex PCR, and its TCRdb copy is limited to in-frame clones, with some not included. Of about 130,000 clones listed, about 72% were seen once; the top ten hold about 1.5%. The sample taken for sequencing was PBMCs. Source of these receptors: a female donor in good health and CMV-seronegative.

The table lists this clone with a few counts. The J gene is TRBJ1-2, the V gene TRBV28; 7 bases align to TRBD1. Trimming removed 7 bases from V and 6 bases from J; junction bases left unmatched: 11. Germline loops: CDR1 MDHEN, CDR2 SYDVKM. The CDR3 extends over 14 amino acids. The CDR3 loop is CASTPGQVRNGYTF. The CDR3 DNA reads TGTGCCAGCACCCCCGGACAGGTGAGGAATGGCTACACCTTC.

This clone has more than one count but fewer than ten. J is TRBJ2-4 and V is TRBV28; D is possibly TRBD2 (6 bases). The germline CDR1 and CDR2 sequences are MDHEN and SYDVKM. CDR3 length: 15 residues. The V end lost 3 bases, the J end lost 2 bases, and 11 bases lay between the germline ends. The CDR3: CASSLAGGTKNIQYF. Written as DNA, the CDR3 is TGTGCCAGCAGTTTGGCCGGGGGAACCAAAAACATTCAGTACTTC.

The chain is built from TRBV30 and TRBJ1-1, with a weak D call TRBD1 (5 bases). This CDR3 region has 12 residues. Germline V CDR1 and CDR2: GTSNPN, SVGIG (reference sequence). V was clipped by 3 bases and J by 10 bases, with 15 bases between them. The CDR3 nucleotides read TGTGCCTGGAGCCTAGGGGCTGGAAGAGCTTTCTTT. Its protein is CAWSLGAGRAFF.

The CDR3 region has the DNA TGCGCCAGCAGCCCCACACCGTCCCTAGAAGAGACCCAGTACTTC. Translating it yields CASSPTPSLEETQYF. The chain is built from TRBV5-1 and TRBJ2-5; D ambiguous. The CDR3 is 15 amino acids. The V end was cut by 4 bases, the J end by 3 bases, with 16 bases between. CDR1 and CDR2 from the germline V gene are SGHRS and YFSETQ.

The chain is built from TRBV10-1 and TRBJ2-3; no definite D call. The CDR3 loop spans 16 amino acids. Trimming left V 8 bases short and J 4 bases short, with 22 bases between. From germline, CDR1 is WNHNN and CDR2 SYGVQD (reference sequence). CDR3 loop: CASQRLPASWADTQYF. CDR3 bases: TGCGCCAGCCAGAGGTTACCGGCCTCCTGGGCAGATACGCAGTATTTT.

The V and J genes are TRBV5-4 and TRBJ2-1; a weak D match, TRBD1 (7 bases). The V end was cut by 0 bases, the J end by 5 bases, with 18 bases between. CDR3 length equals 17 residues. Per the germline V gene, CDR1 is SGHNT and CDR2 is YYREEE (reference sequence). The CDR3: CASSLGGGGMVDNEQFF. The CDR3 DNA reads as TGTGCCAGCAGCTTGGGAGGGGGCGGGATGGTGGACAATGAGCAGTTCTTC.

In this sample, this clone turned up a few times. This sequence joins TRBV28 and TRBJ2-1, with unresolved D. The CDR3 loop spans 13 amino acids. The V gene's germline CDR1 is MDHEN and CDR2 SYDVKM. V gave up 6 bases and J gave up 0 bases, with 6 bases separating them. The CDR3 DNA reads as TGTGCCAGCAGCCTGTTCTCCTACAATGAGCAGTTCTTC. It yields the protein CASSLFSYNEQFF.